This T cell receptor (beta chain) was identified in a study of monozygotic twins with inflammatory bowel disease. Notes on the study in general: Since immunosuppressive treatments differed, patient repertoires may have gained added variability.

The RNA usage for each TCR library was roughly 3,700 ng of total RNA. cDNA was made in eight separate reactions per sample. TCRdb reanalyzed the 5' RACE reads and collapses them to one entry per CDR3 protein, without DNA. Its listing shows 300,000 to 400,000 distinct CDR3 sequences. About this clonotype itself: The antigen remains undetermined.

The CDR3 totals 14 residues. Germline V gene lookup returns CDR1 SEHNR and CDR2 FQNEAQ (reference sequence). The receptor was derived from a human donor with ulcerative colitis or Crohn's disease, or a healthy co-twin of an affected twin (not recorded which). J is TRBJ2-5 and V is TRBV7-9; TCRdb calls TRBD1, which cannot be checked without DNA. Material for sequencing was blood. The chain's CDR3 is CSSSSNRGGETQYF.